This T cell receptor beta chain was recorded in a study of a mutant IDH1 vaccine in newly diagnosed glioma. About the study: Visit V12 happened at week 35; visit V13 happened at week 47.

This clone was picked up a small number of times. The antigen remains unidentified. Described time point: week 47, end of study. All doses held 300 ug of mutant IDH1 20-mer peptide, with topical imiquimod. The patients were given eight vaccinations, one each in weeks 1, 3, 5, 7, 11, 15, 19 and 23. New WHO grade 3 or 4 IDH1-mutant, ATRX-lost astrocytomas were present in all donors. Assay: immunoSEQ multiplex PCR; the TCRdb copy retains only in-frame clones and omits some. The profile covers approximately 25,000 clones, with about 81% appearing a single time and over 3% taken by the ten largest. CDR3 length: 14 residues. Germline V CDR1 and CDR2: SGDLS, YYNGEE.

This clonotype was obtained from a man in his forties with glioma. Some clones in this sample may be carry-over from other donors' samples. The sample consisted of PBMCs, taken from a glioma patient whose treatment included an IDH1 peptide vaccine. The rearrangement joins TRBV9 to TRBJ2-5; 8 bases match TRBD1. The J call may be incorrect, as the DNA end agrees better with TRBJ2-7. The CDR3 bases are TGTGCCAGCAGCCCCCGGACAGGGAATGGCGAGCAGTACTTC. Encoded protein: CASSPRTGNGEQYF.